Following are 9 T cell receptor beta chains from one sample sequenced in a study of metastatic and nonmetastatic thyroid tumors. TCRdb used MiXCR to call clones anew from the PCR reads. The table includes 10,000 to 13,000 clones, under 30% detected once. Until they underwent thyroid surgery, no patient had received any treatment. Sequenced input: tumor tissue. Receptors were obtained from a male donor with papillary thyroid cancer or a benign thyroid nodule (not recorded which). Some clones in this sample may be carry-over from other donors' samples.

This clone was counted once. CDR3 nucleotide sequence: TGCGCCAGCAGCCAAGAGGGGTCGGCGCTCTACGAGCAGTACTTC. Its protein is CASSQEGSALYEQYF. The chain has TRBV4-1 and TRBJ2-7; the D is unclear. V lost 0 bases and J lost 3, with 12 bases in between. Germline values: CDR1 MGHRA, CDR2 YSYEKL. The CDR3 has 15 residues.

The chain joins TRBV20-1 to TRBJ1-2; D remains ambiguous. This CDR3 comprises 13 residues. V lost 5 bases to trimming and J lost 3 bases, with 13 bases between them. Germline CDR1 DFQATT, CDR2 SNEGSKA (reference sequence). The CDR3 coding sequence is TGCAGTGCTGTACCGGGATCTGACTATGGCTACACCTTC. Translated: CSAVPGSDYGYTF.

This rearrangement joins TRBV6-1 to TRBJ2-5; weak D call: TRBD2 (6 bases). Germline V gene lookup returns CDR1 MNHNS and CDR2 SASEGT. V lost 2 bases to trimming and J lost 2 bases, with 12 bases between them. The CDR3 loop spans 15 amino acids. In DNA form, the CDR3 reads TGTGCCAGCAGTGAAAAGGGAGGTGGGCAAGAGACCCAGTACTTC. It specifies CASSEKGGGQETQYF.

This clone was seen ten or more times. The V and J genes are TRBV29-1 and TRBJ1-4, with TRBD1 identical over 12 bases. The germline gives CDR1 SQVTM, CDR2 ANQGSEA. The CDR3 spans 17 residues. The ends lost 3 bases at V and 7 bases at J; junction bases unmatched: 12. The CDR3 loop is CSVDDPGQGAIGEKLFF. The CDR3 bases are TGCAGCGTTGACGACCCGGGACAGGGGGCTATAGGTGAAAAACTGTTTTTT. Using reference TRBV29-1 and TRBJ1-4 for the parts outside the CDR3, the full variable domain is SAVISQKPSRDICQRGTSLTIQCQVDSQVTMMFWYRQQPGQSLTLIATANQGSEATYESGFVIDKFPISRPNLTFSTLTVSNMSPEDSSIYLCSVDDPGQGAIGEKLFFGSGTQLSVL.

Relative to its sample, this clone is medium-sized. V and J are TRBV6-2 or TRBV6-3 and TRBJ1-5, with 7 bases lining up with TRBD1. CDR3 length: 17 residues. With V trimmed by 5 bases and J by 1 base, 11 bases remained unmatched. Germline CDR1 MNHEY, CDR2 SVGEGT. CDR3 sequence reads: CASSRLRTGESNQPQHF. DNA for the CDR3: TGTGCCAGCAGTCGACTTCGGACAGGCGAAAGCAATCAGCCCCAGCATTTT.

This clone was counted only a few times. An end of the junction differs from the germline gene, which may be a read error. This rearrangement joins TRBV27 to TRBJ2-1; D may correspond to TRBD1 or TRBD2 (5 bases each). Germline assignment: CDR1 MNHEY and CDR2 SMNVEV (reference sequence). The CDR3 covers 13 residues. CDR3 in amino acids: CASRTGAINDQFF. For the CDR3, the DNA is TGTGCCAGCAGAACCGGGGCGATCAATGATCAGTTCTTC.

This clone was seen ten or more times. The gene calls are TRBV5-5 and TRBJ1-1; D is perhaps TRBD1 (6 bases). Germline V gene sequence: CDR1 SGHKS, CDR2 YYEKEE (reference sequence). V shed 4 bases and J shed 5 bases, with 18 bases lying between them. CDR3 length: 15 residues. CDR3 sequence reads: CASSPLRGQGTEAFF. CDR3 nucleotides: TGTGCCAGCAGCCCGCTCAGGGGACAAGGTACTGAAGCTTTCTTT.

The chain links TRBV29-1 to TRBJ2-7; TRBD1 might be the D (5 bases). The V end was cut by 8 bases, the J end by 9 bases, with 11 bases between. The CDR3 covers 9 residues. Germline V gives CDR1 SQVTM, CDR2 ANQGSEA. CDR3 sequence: CSPWGGQYV. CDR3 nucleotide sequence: TGCAGCCCCTGGGGCGGGCAGTACGTC.

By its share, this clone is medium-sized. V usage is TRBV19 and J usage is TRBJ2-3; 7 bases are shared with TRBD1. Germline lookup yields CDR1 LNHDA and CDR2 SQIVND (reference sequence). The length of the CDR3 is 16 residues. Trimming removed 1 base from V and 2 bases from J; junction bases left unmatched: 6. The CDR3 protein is CASSIGQGISTDTQYF. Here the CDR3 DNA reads TGTGCCAGTAGTATAGGACAGGGAATTTCCACAGATACGCAGTATTTT.